This record looks at one TCR beta chain sequence and its context. The antigen remains undetermined. Cells sorted by CD45RO/CCR7/CD25/CD127/CD95/CD27 comprised CD4+ naive, central memory, regulatory and stem cell-like memory cells. This CDR3 is 13 amino acids long. Unmatched junction bases numbered 4, after V lost 6 bases and J lost 4 bases. CDR1 is MNHNY, CDR2 SVGAGI, per germline (reference sequence). These data are taken from a study of beta chain features in type 1 diabetes. At the level of the study: Healthy donors resembled patients in age, gender and cell yields.

General study points: Shortening that was moderate but significant affected the TCRB CDR3s of Type 1 diabetes patients in all four CD4+ subsets. For type 1 diabetes patients, VDJ junctions showed fewer insertions and more deletions. Patients' naive, central memory and regulatory TCRB repertoires appeared more alike than those of healthy donors.

As every portion of the isolated RNA was reverse transcribed, the sequencing read expressed TCRB transcripts. Generated by immunoSEQ multiplex PCR, the TCRdb table keeps only in-frame clones and is missing some. The sample has some 140,000 clones; 9% are singletons. This clonotype was obtained from a man aged 25-45 years with type 1 diabetes. Sequenced material: central memory CD4+ T cells from blood. The J gene is TRBJ1-2, the V gene TRBV6-6; 8 bases align to TRBD1. The DNA of the CDR3 is TGTGCCAGCAGACGGGACAGGAGCTATGGCTACACCTTC. Encoded protein: CASRRDRSYGYTF.